These 10 T cell receptor beta chains were sequenced from one sample in a study of chemoradiotherapy in HPV16-positive cancers. Sequenced by immunoSEQ multiplex PCR; TCRdb stores in-frame clones only, minus some. The sample contains approximately 6,400 clones, roughly 80% of which appear only once. The material sequenced was tumor tissue, taken from a patient who underwent chemoradiotherapy. The origin of the receptors is a human donor with HPV-associated anogenital cancer.

V is TRBV7-2 and J is TRBJ2-7, with 8 nucleotides matching TRBD1. CDR3 length equals 14 residues. Germline V gene sequence: CDR1 SGHTA, CDR2 FQGNSA. V was pared by 6 bases and J by 3 bases, with 7 bases of the junction left unmatched. The CDR3 is CASRLSTGVYEQYF. The CDR3, as DNA: TGTGCCAGCAGGCTCTCGACAGGGGTCTACGAGCAGTACTTC.

The chain joins TRBV7-9 to TRBJ2-3, with 9 bases identical to TRBD2. From germline, CDR1 is SEHNR and CDR2 FQNEAQ (reference sequence). V dropped 0 bases and J dropped 0; count of bases not matched to a gene: 4. The length of the CDR3 is 17 residues. CDR3 coding DNA: TGTGCCAGCAGCTTAGCCGGCACTAGCGGGAGCACAGATACGCAGTATTTT. This codes for CASSLAGTSGSTDTQYF.

The chain is built from TRBV19 and TRBJ2-7; D possibly corresponds to TRBD2 (5 bases). The germline V gene encodes CDR1 LNHDA and CDR2 SQIVND (reference sequence). The V end lost 2 bases, the J end lost 1 base, and 12 bases lay between the germline ends. The CDR3 runs to 15 residues. Here the CDR3 DNA reads TGTGCCAGTAGTATATCCGGCGGGCCTTCCTACGAGCAGTACTTC. Its protein product is CASSISGGPSYEQYF. Variable domain in full (rest from reference TRBV19 and TRBJ2-7): DGGITQSPKYLFRKEGQNVTLSCEQNLNHDAMYWYRQDPGQGLRLIYYSQIVNDFQKGDIAEGYSVSREKKESFPLTVTSAQKNPTAFYLCASSISGGPSYEQYFGPGTRLTVT.

The table lists this clone with a count of one. The chain couples TRBV6-1 to TRBJ1-5; possibly TRBD1 for D (5 bases). Between the trimmed V and J ends, which lost 2 bases and 4 bases, there was a span of 12 bases. The CDR3 is 15 amino acids. Germline V gives CDR1 MNHNS, CDR2 SASEGT. DNA for the CDR3: TGTGCCAGCAGTGAAAGGTACAGGTCTAATCAGCCCCAGCATTTT. Translating it yields CASSERYRSNQPQHF.

The V gene is TRBV6-5, the J gene TRBJ1-4; 7 bases fit TRBD1. Looked up from germline, CDR1 is MNHEY and CDR2 is SVGAGI. The CDR3 spans 15 residues. The J segment lost 7 bases and the V segment lost 2 bases, leaving 7 bases of the junction unmatched. The CDR3 region has the DNA TGTGCCAGCAGTTACACGACAGGGAGGGGTGAAAAACTGTTTTTT. Its translation: CASSYTTGRGEKLFF.

The V and J genes are TRBV6-6 and TRBJ2-1, with 12 bases fitting TRBD2. J was trimmed by 2 bases and V by 6 bases; bases with no gene match: 5. The CDR3 is 16 residues long. CDR1 is MNHNY, CDR2 SVGAGI, per germline (reference sequence). CDR3 in DNA: TGTGCCAGCAGCTTGACTAGCGGGGGCCCCTACAATGAGCAGTTCTTC. Residues: CASSLTSGGPYNEQFF.

The chain employs TRBV5-8 and TRBJ2-7; a weak D match, TRBD2 (5 bases). The germline V gene encodes CDR1 SGHTS and CDR2 YDEGEE. The CDR3 spans 16 residues. With 0 bases removed from V and 5 bases from J, the gap between germline ends came to 18 bases. The CDR3, as DNA: TGTGCCAGCAGCTTGGATTTCGGGATTCCTGCCCACGAGCAGTACTTC. Translated: CASSLDFGIPAHEQYF.

This chain uses TRBV28 with TRBJ2-7; D possibly corresponds to TRBD1 (7 bases). The CDR3 length is 12 residues. V dropped 5 bases and J dropped 6 bases, with 11 bases sitting between them. Germline lookup yields CDR1 MDHEN and CDR2 SYDVKM. CDR3 loop: CASSNRGGEQYF. CDR3 bases: TGTGCCAGCAGTAACAGGGGAGGCGAGCAGTACTTC.

The genes are TRBV5-1 and TRBJ1-2; TRBD1 matches at 8 bases. The CDR3 extends over 16 amino acids. CDR1 and CDR2 from the germline V gene are SGHRS and YFSETQ. J lost 3 bases, V lost 0 bases, and 7 bases had no gene match. CDR3 loop: CASSLERTGRYYGYTF. The CDR3 nucleotides are TGCGCCAGCAGCTTGGAACGGACAGGGAGGTACTATGGCTACACCTTC.

This clone was seen once. This chain links TRBV10-3 with TRBJ2-1; 8 nucleotides match TRBD2. Germline-derived CDR1 and CDR2 are ENHRY and SYGVKD. Germline trimming cut 3 bases from V and 1 base from J; bases unmatched to any gene: 5. This CDR3 has 16 amino acids. CDR3 DNA: TGTGCCATCAGTGAACCTAGCGGGTGGTCCTACAATGAGCAGTTCTTC. Protein: CAISEPSGWSYNEQFF.